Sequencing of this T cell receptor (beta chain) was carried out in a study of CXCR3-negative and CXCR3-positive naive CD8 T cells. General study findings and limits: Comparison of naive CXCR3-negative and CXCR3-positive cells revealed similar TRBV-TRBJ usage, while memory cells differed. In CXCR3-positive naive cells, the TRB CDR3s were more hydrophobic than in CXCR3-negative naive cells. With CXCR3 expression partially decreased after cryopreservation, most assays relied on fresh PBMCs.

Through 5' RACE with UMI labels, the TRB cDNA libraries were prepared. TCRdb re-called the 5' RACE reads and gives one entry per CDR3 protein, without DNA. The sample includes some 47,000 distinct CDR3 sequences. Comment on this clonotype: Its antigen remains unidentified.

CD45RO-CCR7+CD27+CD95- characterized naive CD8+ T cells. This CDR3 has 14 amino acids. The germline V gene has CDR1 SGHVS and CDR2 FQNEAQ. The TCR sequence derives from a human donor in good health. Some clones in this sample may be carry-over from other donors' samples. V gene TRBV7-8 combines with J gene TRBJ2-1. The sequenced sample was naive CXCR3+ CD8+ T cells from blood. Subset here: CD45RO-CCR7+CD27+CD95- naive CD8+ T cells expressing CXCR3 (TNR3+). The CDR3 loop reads CASSSTESLNEQFF.